Listed below are T cell receptor beta chains from one sample, sequenced in a study of shared clonotypes between healthy human individuals. The method was immunoSEQ multiplex PCR; TCRdb's version includes in-frame clones alone and lacks a portion of them. Seen here are over 2,000,000 clones, just over 90% observed once, and the top ten hold 1.5% to 2%. Material for sequencing was naive CD8+ T cells from PBMCs. Source of these receptors: a man in his late teens or twenties in good health. Some clones in this sample may be carry-over from other donors' samples. The conserved cysteine and the conserved F or W are not part of the CDR3 here. Only some rows state a clone size, as once, few, many or a class for expanded clones.

>TRBJ1-2|TRBV7-2|8|once
AEDNYGYT
>TRBJ1-3|TRBV14|12|NA
ASSVTGGRNTIY
>TRBJ1-1|TRBV30|11|NA
AWIQAQNTEAF
>TRBJ2-2|TRBV7-2|15|once
ASSLFGGQGPPGELF
>TRBJ2-7|TRBV27|13|NA
ASSLRGTGPYEQY
>TRBJ2-3|TRBV19|13|NA
ASSTPLVVDDTQY
>TRBJ1-1|TRBV6-1|12|NA
AAGTRLTNTEAF
>TRBJ2-1|TRBV6-6|11|NA
ASSYWGSNEQF
>TRBJ2-5|TRBV20-1|9|NA
SAREGAPQY
>TRBJ2-2|TRBV9|10|NA
ASRDGTGELF
>NA|TRBV11-2|14|once
ASSPNPKSSYYEQY
>TRBJ1-1|TRBV19|10|NA
ASSGRPNEAF
>TRBJ1-1|TRBV30|11|NA
AWSVAVNTEAF
>TRBJ1-1|TRBV19|12|once
ASSPRDSFIEAF
>TRBJ2-7|TRBV14|12|NA
ASSQEQGGNEQY
>TRBJ2-4|TRBV7-9|13|NA
ASSRDRAAKNIQY
>TRBJ2-7|TRBV27|12|once
ASSLTGTLYEQY
>TRBJ1-2|TRBV28|12|few
ASSPTQGSLGYT
>TRBJ2-7|TRBV27|11|NA
ASSFGAPGEQY
>TRBJ2-1|TRBV5-1|14|NA
ASSSGLAGGYNEQF
>TRBJ2-5|TRBV28|11|NA
ASSLGYQETQY
>TRBJ2-1|TRBV7-9|11|NA
ASSPDGYNEQF
>TRBJ1-1|TRBV28|16|NA
ASSLFSGVRSENTEAF
>TRBJ2-7|TRBV27|12|NA
ASSYGTGYYEQY
>TRBJ2-7|TRBV27|13|NA
ASTIRGGGSYEQY
>TRBJ2-7|TRBV28|12|NA
ASSSILAGAQQY
>TRBJ1-2|TRBV9|12|once
ASSGTGTVHGYT
>TRBJ2-1|TRBV5-1|11|NA
ACGRGPGEEQF
>TRBJ2-1|TRBV9|10|once
ASSGRATEQF
>TRBJ1-2|TRBV28|11|few
ASHDLGEYGYT
>TRBJ1-2|TRBV2|7|NA
ASSFGYT
>TRBJ2-1|TRBV10-1|14|NA
ASSARTSGDNNEQF
>TRBJ2-2|TRBV5-1|17|NA
ASSLRSSTNDGNTGELF
>TRBJ1-1|TRBV6-5|10|NA
ASVSGGTEAF
>TRBJ1-2|TRBV5-4|12|NA
ASSRAGDGYGYT
>TRBJ2-1|TRBV19|13|once
ASSIQPGTYNEQF
>TRBJ2-7|TRBV27|12|NA
ASRGDRGSYEQY
>TRBJ1-1|TRBV2|12|NA
ASSEAEENTEAF
>TRBJ2-6|TRBV27|16|NA
ASSLLPRQVSGANVLT
>TRBJ2-7|TRBV6-6|11|NA
ASSADRSYEQY
>TRBJ2-5|TRBV5-1|15|NA
ASSSGLAAYFQETQY
>TRBJ2-2|TRBV7-9|14|NA
ASSSGARENTGELF
>TRBJ2-1|TRBV4-1|15|NA
ASSHRTSGRVYNEQF
>TRBJ1-2|TRBV28|13|once
ASSRTGTAVQGYT
>TRBJ2-7|TRBV7-9|14|NA
ASSLSDAGGSHEQY
>TRBJ2-7|TRBV28|13|NA
ASSAPGQGSYEQY